The 23 T cell receptor beta chains below all came from one sample that was sequenced in a study of OX40 agonist ivuxolimab in advanced cancers. Libraries were prepared by immunoSEQ multiplex PCR; TCRdb keeps only in-frame clonotypes and omits some of them. The table includes 60,000 to 75,000 clones, over 75% detected once. The source was CD4+ or CD8+ T cells sorted from blood, collected in a trial of the OX40 agonist ivuxolimab. Receptors originate from an adult with an advanced solid tumor such as melanoma, head and neck, liver or kidney cancer.

The genes are TRBV9 and TRBJ2-6, with D uncertain. With 4 bases removed from V and 0 bases from J, the gap between germline ends came to 8 bases. This CDR3 is 15 amino acids long. CDR1 and CDR2 from the germline V gene are SGDLS and YYNGEE. CDR3 nucleotides: TGTGCCAGCAGCCTACAAAGCTCTGGGGCCAACGTCCTGACTTTC. It yields the protein CASSLQSSGANVLTF. The whole variable domain, filled in from reference TRBV9 and TRBJ2-6, reads DSGVTQTPKHLITATGQRVTLRCSPRSGDLSVYWYQQSLDQGLQFLIQYYNGEERAKGNILERFSAQQFPDLHSELNLSSLELGDSALYFCASSLQSSGANVLTFGAGSRLTVL.

This clone came up a few times. V is TRBV7-9 and J is TRBJ2-1; D remains unclear. The CDR3 loop spans 11 amino acids. The germline V gene has CDR1 SEHNR and CDR2 FQNEAQ (reference sequence). V was shortened by 1 base and J by 15 bases, with 10 bases between the two germline ends. CDR3 in DNA: TGTGCCAGCAGCTTAGGGCCTGGTCCGTTCTTC. It specifies CASSLGPGPFF.

The CDR3 protein is CASSLGYDEQFF. The CDR3 nucleotides read TGTGCCAGCAGCTTAGGGTATGATGAGCAGTTCTTC. The V gene is TRBV11-2, the J gene TRBJ2-1; D unclear. Germline V gives CDR1 SGHAT, CDR2 FQNNGV. V gave up 1 base and J gave up 8 bases, with 6 bases separating them. This CDR3 is built from 12 residues.

V gene TRBV7-9 combines with J gene TRBJ2-1; D is uncertain. Trimming cost V 1 base and J 5 bases, with 6 bases left between them. Germline V CDR1 and CDR2: SEHNR, FQNEAQ (reference sequence). The CDR3 spans 13 residues. For the CDR3, the DNA is TGTGCCAGCAGCTTAGGACAACACAATGAGCAGTTCTTC. This codes for CASSLGQHNEQFF.

The chain carries TRBV27 and TRBJ1-4, with D unresolved. In germline, CDR1 is MNHEY, CDR2 SMNVEV (reference sequence). This CDR3 has 14 residues. V was trimmed by 5 bases and J by 5 bases, leaving 12 bases between them. As DNA, the CDR3 is TGTGCCAGCAGTCCCCACGGGCGGAATGAAAAACTGTTTTTT. This gives the protein CASSPHGRNEKLFF.

The chain carries TRBV6-6 and TRBJ1-6; possibly TRBD1 for D (5 bases). The CDR3 extends over 13 amino acids. CDR1 is MNHNY and CDR2 is SVGAGI in the germline V gene (reference sequence). The ends were cut back, 10 bases at V and 7 bases at J, with 14 bases in the middle. The CDR3 DNA reads as TGTGCCACCGTTAAAGGGGAAAATTCACCCCTCCACTTT. Protein sequence: CATVKGENSPLHF.

J is TRBJ1-5 and V is TRBV4-2; D call uncertain. Germline V gives CDR1 LGHNA, CDR2 YNFKEQ. V was shortened by 4 bases and J by 0 bases, with 4 bases between the two germline ends. This CDR3 has 13 amino acids. The CDR3 here is CASSLASNQPQHF. As DNA, the CDR3 is TGTGCCAGCAGCCTAGCTAGCAATCAGCCCCAGCATTTT.

This clone appeared a few times. No conserved phenylalanine or tryptophan is present at the end of the CDR3, so a read error is the likely explanation. The DNA is omitted, as the CDR3 cannot be located on it reliably, and the CDR3 follows TCRdb's listing. The rearrangement links TRBV29-1 to TRBJ2-3; TRBD1 is the table's D call and was not checked against the DNA. 8 amino acids form the CDR3, both terminal residues included. Germline lookup yields CDR1 SQVTM and CDR2 ANQGSEA. CDR3 residues: CSVEAGAL.

This chain links TRBV7-9 with TRBJ2-5; weak D call: TRBD1 (5 bases). The end of the DNA fits TRBJ2-7 better, so the J call may be wrong. The CDR3 length is 15 residues. CDR1 and CDR2 (germline): SEHNR, FQNEAQ (reference sequence). Written as DNA, the CDR3 is TGTGCCAGCAGCCCCGAGGCCGCAGGGCCATACGAGCAGTACTTC. Translated, it gives CASSPEAAGPYEQYF.

The chain is built from TRBV29-1 and TRBJ2-5, with a possible D match to TRBD1 (5 bases). In germline, CDR1 is SQVTM, CDR2 ANQGSEA. V lost 5 bases and J 2 bases, leaving 6 bases between the germline ends. The CDR3 totals 11 residues. The CDR3 DNA reads TGCAGCGTTCGACAGCAAGAGACCCAGTACTTC. Translated, it gives CSVRQQETQYF.

As for this clone: The junction shows a germline mismatch at one end, possibly a read error. The V gene is TRBV5-8, the J gene TRBJ2-7, with 10 bases lining up with TRBD1. CDR1 is SGHTS, CDR2 YDEGEE, per germline. This CDR3 is 15 amino acids long. CDR3 in amino acids: CASTLGTGVTYEQYF. CDR3 coding DNA: TGTGCCAGCACCTTGGGGACAGGGGTTACGTACGAGCAGTACTTC.

This clone was seen a handful of times. The genes are TRBV7-6 and TRBJ1-3; TRBD1 might be the D (5 bases). CDR3 length: 15 residues. Trimming removed 4 bases at V and 5 bases at J, with 15 bases between. Per germline, CDR1 SGHVS and CDR2 FNYEAQ. The CDR3 DNA reads TGTGCCAGCAGCTCCTATCAGGGCATAAGAAACACCATATATTTT. Its protein product is CASSSYQGIRNTIYF.

The chain carries TRBV7-9 and TRBJ1-4, with 9 bases identical to TRBD1. Germline-derived CDR1 and CDR2 are SEHNR and FQNEAQ (reference sequence). J was trimmed by 5 bases and V by 5 bases; bases with no gene match: 3. This CDR3 is 14 amino acids long. The CDR3 here is CASSTGQGNEKLFF. CDR3 DNA sequence: TGTGCCAGCAGCACGGGACAGGGAAATGAAAAACTGTTTTTT.

This clone has just one count. This chain connects TRBV5-5 to TRBJ2-7; 8 nucleotides align to TRBD1. The CDR3 sequence is 14 residues long. Germline V gene sequence: CDR1 SGHKS, CDR2 YYEKEE (reference sequence). The junction had 11 bases not matched to a gene; V was cut back by 5 bases and J by 7 bases. In DNA, the CDR3 is TGTGCCAGCAGATGGGGACAGGCGTCTAGAGAGCAGTACTTC. Amino acids: CASRWGQASREQYF.

The V call is TRBV2, the J call TRBJ2-7, with 8 bases aligning to TRBD1. CDR1 and CDR2 (germline): SNHLY, FYNNEI. J was trimmed by 3 bases and V by 1 base; bases with no gene match: 5. The CDR3 is made up of 15 amino acids. The CDR3, as DNA: TGTGCCAGCAGTGAAGTGCAGGGGGCGAACTACGAGCAGTACTTC. Protein sequence: CASSEVQGANYEQYF.

This chain links TRBV28 with TRBJ1-2; D unclear. The CDR3 consists of 13 residues. Germline V gives CDR1 MDHEN, CDR2 SYDVKM. Trimming left V 8 bases short and J 3 bases short, with 13 bases between. CDR3 in DNA: TGTGCCAGCGAGACCGGGTTCGACTATGGCTACACCTTC. Protein sequence: CASETGFDYGYTF.

The chain couples TRBV2 to TRBJ1-2; tentative D call: TRBD1 (5 bases). Germline CDR1 and CDR2: SNHLY and FYNNEI. The V gene lost 6 bases and the J gene lost 4 bases, with 12 bases spanning the gap. This CDR3 spans 13 amino acids. DNA of the CDR3: TGTGCCAGCAGCGCTGCAGGGCCCTATGGCTACACCTTC. Its protein is CASSAAGPYGYTF. The full variable domain, its missing parts supplied by reference TRBV2 and TRBJ1-2, is EPEVTQTPSHQVTQMGQEVILRCVPISNHLYFYWYRQILGQKVEFLVSFYNNEISEKSEIFDDQFSVERPDGSNFTLKIRSTKLEDSAMYFCASSAAGPYGYTFGSGTRLTVV.

The chain joins TRBV5-1 to TRBJ1-4, with 9 bases identical to TRBD1. Unmatched junction bases numbered 7, after V lost 0 bases and J lost 7 bases. The CDR3 sequence is 16 residues long. Germline lookup yields CDR1 SGHRS and CDR2 YFSETQ. The CDR3: CASSLGTGEKSEKLFF. The CDR3 DNA reads TGCGCCAGCAGCTTGGGGACAGGGGAAAAAAGTGAAAAACTGTTTTTT.

The V gene is TRBV7-3, the J gene TRBJ2-5, with D maybe TRBD2 (5 bases). CDR3 size: 13 residues. Germline CDR1 SGHTA, CDR2 FQGTGA. V dropped 5 bases and J dropped 1 base, with 8 bases sitting between them. CDR3 nucleotide sequence: TGTGCCAGCAGCGAGGGTATCCAAGAGACCCAGTACTTC. Its protein is CASSEGIQETQYF.

J is TRBJ1-2 and V is TRBV4-3; D is perhaps TRBD1 (5 bases). Germline V gene lookup returns CDR1 LGHNA and CDR2 YSLEER. V dropped 0 bases and J dropped 4 bases, with 9 bases sitting between them. The CDR3 spans 14 residues. CDR3: CASSQDHDSYGYTF. CDR3 in DNA: TGCGCCAGCAGCCAAGACCACGACAGCTATGGCTACACCTTC.

The chain is built from TRBV6-1 and TRBJ1-2; weak D call: TRBD1 (5 bases). This CDR3 has 14 residues. Trimming took 6 bases from V and 2 from J, leaving 13 bases between them. CDR1 and CDR2 (germline): MNHNS, SASEGT. The CDR3 reads CASREPRANYGYTF. The CDR3, as DNA: TGTGCCAGCAGGGAACCCAGGGCGAACTATGGCTACACCTTC.

This clone was observed a handful of times. V and J are TRBV19 and TRBJ1-5, with unresolved D. CDR1 and CDR2 from the germline V gene are LNHDA and SQIVND (reference sequence). The CDR3 loop spans 13 amino acids. The V gene lost 7 bases and the J gene lost 6 bases, with 13 bases spanning the gap. The CDR3 region has the DNA TGTGCCAGTACCGCAAATCCCATTCAGCCCCAGCATTTT. Protein sequence: CASTANPIQPQHF.

V gene TRBV19 combines with J gene TRBJ2-2; possibly TRBD1 for D (6 bases). V lost 3 bases and J lost 4, with 12 bases in between. The CDR3 has 15 amino acids. Per the germline V gene, CDR1 is LNHDA and CDR2 is SQIVND (reference sequence). Here the CDR3 reads CASSMNTGSTGELFF. The DNA of the CDR3 is TGTGCCAGTAGTATGAATACAGGGTCCACCGGGGAGCTGTTTTTT.